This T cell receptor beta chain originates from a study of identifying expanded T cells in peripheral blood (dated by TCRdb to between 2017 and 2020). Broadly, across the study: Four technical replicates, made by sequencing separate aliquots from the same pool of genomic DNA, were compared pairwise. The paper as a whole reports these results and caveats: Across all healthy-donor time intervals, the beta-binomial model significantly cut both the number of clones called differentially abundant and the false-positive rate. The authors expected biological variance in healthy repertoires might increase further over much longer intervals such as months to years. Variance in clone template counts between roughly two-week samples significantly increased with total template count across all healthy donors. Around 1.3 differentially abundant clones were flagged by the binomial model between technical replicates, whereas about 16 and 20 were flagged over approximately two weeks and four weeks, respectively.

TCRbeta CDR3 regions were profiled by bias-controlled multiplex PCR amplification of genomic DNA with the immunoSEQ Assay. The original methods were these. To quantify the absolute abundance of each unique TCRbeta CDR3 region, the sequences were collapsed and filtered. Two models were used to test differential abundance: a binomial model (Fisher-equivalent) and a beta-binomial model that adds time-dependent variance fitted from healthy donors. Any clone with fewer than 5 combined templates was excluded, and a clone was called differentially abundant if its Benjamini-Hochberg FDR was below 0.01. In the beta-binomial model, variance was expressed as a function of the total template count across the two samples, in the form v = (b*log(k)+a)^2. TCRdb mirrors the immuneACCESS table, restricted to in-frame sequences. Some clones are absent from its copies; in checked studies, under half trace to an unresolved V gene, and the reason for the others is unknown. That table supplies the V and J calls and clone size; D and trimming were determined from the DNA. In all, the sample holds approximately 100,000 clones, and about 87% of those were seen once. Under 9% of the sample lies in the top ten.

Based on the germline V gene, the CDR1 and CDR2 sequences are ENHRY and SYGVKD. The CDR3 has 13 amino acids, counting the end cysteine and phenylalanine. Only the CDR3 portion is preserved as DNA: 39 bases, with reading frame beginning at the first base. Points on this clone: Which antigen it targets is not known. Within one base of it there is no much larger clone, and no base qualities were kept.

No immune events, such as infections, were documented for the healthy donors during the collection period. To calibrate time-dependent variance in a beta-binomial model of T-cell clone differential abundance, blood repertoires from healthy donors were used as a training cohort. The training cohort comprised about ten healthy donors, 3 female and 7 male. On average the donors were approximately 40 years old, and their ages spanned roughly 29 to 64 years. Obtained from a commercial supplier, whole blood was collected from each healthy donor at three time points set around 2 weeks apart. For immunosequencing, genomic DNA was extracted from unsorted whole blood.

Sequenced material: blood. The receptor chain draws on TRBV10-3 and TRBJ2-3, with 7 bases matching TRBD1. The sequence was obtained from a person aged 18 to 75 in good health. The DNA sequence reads TGTGCTAGCAGGCGGCCAGGGGGAGATACGCAGTATTTT. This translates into CASRRPGGDTQYF.